The 5 T cell receptor beta chains below were found in one sample sequenced in a study of T cell responses to AZD1222 COVID-19 vaccine. The table came from immunoSEQ multiplex PCR; TCRdb's copy has only in-frame clones and leaves some out. Among 75,000 to 85,000 clones listed, approximately 87% were seen once. The starting material was peripheral blood, obtained 28 days after the second AZD1222 dose. The receptors here all came from an adult who received the AZD1222 COVID-19 vaccine.

The chain is built from TRBV30 and TRBJ2-7; D possibly corresponds to TRBD1 (6 bases). CDR3 size: 14 residues. The ends were cut back, 0 bases at V and 2 bases at J, with 11 bases in the middle. The germline V gene has CDR1 GTSNPN and CDR2 SVGIG (reference sequence). In nucleotides, the CDR3 is TGTGCCTGGAGTGTATACAGGGCCCCCTACGAGCAGTACTTC. As protein: CAWSVYRAPYEQYF.

This rearrangement joins TRBV5-5 to TRBJ2-5; D gene ambiguous. Looked up from germline, CDR1 is SGHKS and CDR2 is YYEKEE (reference sequence). Between the trimmed V and J ends, which lost 4 bases and 2 bases, there was a span of 3 bases. The length of the CDR3 is 11 residues. CDR3 amino acids: CASSIQETQYF. The CDR3 DNA reads TGTGCCAGCAGCATACAAGAGACCCAGTACTTC.

J is TRBJ2-6 and V is TRBV29-1; tentative D call: TRBD1 (5 bases). V was cut by 4 bases and J by 3 bases, with 7 bases left in between. This CDR3 region has 13 residues. Per germline, CDR1 SQVTM and CDR2 ANQGSEA. The CDR3 region is CSVGGGGANVLTF. DNA of the CDR3: TGCAGCGTTGGGGGCGGTGGGGCCAACGTCCTGACTTTC. Full variable domain (outside the CDR3, taken from reference TRBV29-1 and TRBJ2-6): SAVISQKPSRDICQRGTSLTIQCQVDSQVTMMFWYRQQPGQSLTLIATANQGSEATYESGFVIDKFPISRPNLTFSTLTVSNMSPEDSSIYLCSVGGGGANVLTFGAGSRLTVL.

The chain has TRBV11-2 and TRBJ2-7; no clear D. The germline CDR1 and CDR2 sequences are SGHAT and FQNNGV. The CDR3 contains 14 residues. V dropped 1 base and J dropped 2 bases, with 9 bases sitting between them. CDR3 amino acids: CASSLASVTYEQYF. CDR3 coding DNA: TGTGCCAGCAGCTTAGCGTCAGTCACCTACGAGCAGTACTTC.

This clone is a singleton in its sample. This chain links TRBV4-3 with TRBJ2-3; 12 bases line up with TRBD2. Per the germline V gene, CDR1 is LGHNA and CDR2 is YSLEER. Germline trimming cut 0 bases from V and 4 bases from J; bases unmatched to any gene: 5. CDR3 length: 17 residues. The CDR3 loop is CASSQDSASGGADTQYF. The DNA of the CDR3 is TGCGCCAGCAGCCAAGATTCGGCTAGCGGGGGGGCAGATACGCAGTATTTT.